This paragraph covers one TCR beta chain sequence. Its specificity is unknown. The source of the sample is a study of cytomegalovirus exposure and HLA in healthy donors. Study-wide results and limits: About 87% or about 30% of the time was how often most TCR beta V segments were productive, according to an earlier analysis. Upon later analysis, TCR association rates were observed to vary by HLA locus, being highest for DRB1 and lowest for HLA-C. Presence/absence analyses supposed approximately even sequencing depth among donors.

The PCR was carried out with 60 Vbeta primers and 13 Jbeta primers. The table came from immunoSEQ multiplex PCR; TCRdb's copy has only in-frame clones and leaves some out. The table has about 120,000 clones, over 60% seen once. The V gene lost 3 bases and the J gene lost 4 bases, with 10 bases spanning the gap. Per germline, CDR1 SQVTM and CDR2 ANQGSEA. The CDR3 has 13 residues. The chain carries TRBV29-1 and TRBJ1-3; D unclear. The sequence was obtained from a middle-aged woman in good health and CMV-seropositive. Sequenced sample: PBMCs. The CDR3 here is CSVEGSVGNTIYF. The DNA for the CDR3 is TGCAGCGTTGAGGGCTCCGTGGGAAACACCATATATTTT.